The 22 T cell receptor beta chains reported below all come from one sample, sequenced in a study of PD-1 blockade in classical Hodgkin lymphoma. The protocol was immunoSEQ multiplex PCR, while the TCRdb copy is restricted to in-frame clones and leaves out a portion. Of 900 to 1,500 clones in the sample, 86% were seen once. No patient escaped relapse after autologous stem cell transplantation, and brentuximab vedotin exposure varied. The sample was peripheral blood mononuclear cells (PBMCs), taken at baseline. These TCRs come from a human donor with classical Hodgkin lymphoma.

The CDR3 here is CSLKRVRVGTEAFF. For the CDR3, the DNA is TGCAGCTTGAAACGGGTCAGAGTGGGCACTGAAGCTTTCTTT. The chain couples TRBV29-1 to TRBJ1-1; D unclear. Trimming took off 8 bases at V and 4 bases at J, with 20 bases between the two ends. The CDR3 has 14 residues. Germline CDR1 reads SQVTM; CDR2 reads ANQGSEA.

The rearrangement links TRBV6-4 to TRBJ1-1; D possibly corresponds to TRBD1 (5 bases). V was pared by 11 bases and J by 11 bases, with 18 bases between. Per the germline V gene, CDR1 is MRHNA and CDR2 is SNTAGT. This CDR3 has 11 amino acids. The DNA of the CDR3 is TGTGCCCCCAGCGCCCAAGGGGAGGCTTTCTTT. Translated, it gives CAPSAQGEAFF.

The chain employs TRBV19 and TRBJ2-1; 11 nucleotides agree with TRBD2. The junction had 9 bases not matched to a gene; V was cut back by 1 base and J by 4 bases. CDR3 size: 18 residues. Germline loops: CDR1 LNHDA, CDR2 SQIVND (reference sequence). DNA of the CDR3: TGTGCCAGTAGTATAGCCTTCCGGCTAGCGGGAGGTTACAATGAGCAGTTCTTC. Translating gives CASSIAFRLAGGYNEQFF.

By proportion, this clone is hyperexpanded (1% or more). The chain has TRBV15 and TRBJ2-2, with D perhaps TRBD1 or TRBD2 (5 bases each). Trimming took 0 bases from V and 6 from J, leaving 8 bases between them. The CDR3 length is 14 residues. The germline V gene has CDR1 LNHNV and CDR2 YYDKDF (reference sequence). The CDR3 region has the DNA TGTGCCACCAGCAGAGATCGAGGGGCCGGGGAGCTGTTTTTT. It encodes CATSRDRGAGELFF.

The V gene is TRBV7-8, the J gene TRBJ1-1; 7 bases are shared with TRBD1. The V gene's germline CDR1 is SGHVS and CDR2 FQNEAQ. The CDR3 consists of 15 residues. V trimming: 5 bases; J trimming: 0 bases; junction bases outside the gene matches: 6. The CDR3 loop reads CASSHYRGMNTEAFF. The CDR3 coding sequence is TGTGCCAGCAGCCACTACAGGGGTATGAACACTGAAGCTTTCTTT.

This chain connects TRBV15 to TRBJ1-6, with 8 nucleotides matching TRBD1. The CDR3 runs to 15 residues. V shed 5 bases, J shed 9 bases, and the junction held 9 bases outside the gene matches. Germline lookup yields CDR1 LNHNV and CDR2 YYDKDF (reference sequence). The CDR3 protein is CATSEDRAVGSPLHF. The CDR3 bases are TGTGCCACCAGCGAGGACAGGGCTGTTGGTTCACCCCTCCACTTT.

This chain uses TRBV11-2 with TRBJ2-1; 10 positions match TRBD1. The CDR3 spans 17 residues. Germline trimming cut 4 bases from V and 7 bases from J; bases unmatched to any gene: 13. Per germline, CDR1 SGHAT and CDR2 FQNNGV. The CDR3 DNA is TGTGCCAGCAGCTCATCTCCCGGGACAGGGGCGCGGAATGAGCAGTTCTTC. Translating it yields CASSSSPGTGARNEQFF.

The rearrangement joins TRBV6-4 to TRBJ2-1; D is unresolved. Germline V lookup: CDR1 MRHNA, CDR2 SNTAGT. Deletions cut 2 bases from V and 7 bases from J, with 9 bases between. There are 13 residues in the CDR3. The CDR3 protein is CASSDGLGNEQFF. The CDR3 DNA follows: TGTGCCAGCAGTGACGGCCTGGGAAATGAGCAGTTCTTC.

This clone was detected once. V gene TRBV5-6 combines with J gene TRBJ2-5; unclear D gene. V lost 2 bases to trimming and J lost 4 bases, with 12 bases between them. The CDR3 extends over 14 amino acids. Per the germline V gene, CDR1 is SGHDT and CDR2 is YYEEEE. CDR3 residues: CASSFAGSRETQYF. The CDR3 DNA reads as TGTGCCAGCAGCTTTGCAGGTTCCCGAGAGACCCAGTACTTC.

The rearrangement joins TRBV6-1 to TRBJ2-5; possibly TRBD1 for D (5 bases). From germline, CDR1 is MNHNS and CDR2 SASEGT. This CDR3 spans 11 amino acids. V was clipped by 4 bases and J by 5 bases, with 5 bases between them. CDR3 amino acids: CASSAGETQYF. The CDR3 DNA follows: TGTGCCAGCAGTGCAGGGGAGACCCAGTACTTC.

This clone was recorded once. The chain carries TRBV5-1 and TRBJ2-5; D tentatively fits TRBD1 or TRBD2 (5 bases each). Between the trimmed V and J ends, which lost 1 base and 8 bases, there was a span of 21 bases. The germline V gene encodes CDR1 SGHRS and CDR2 YFSETQ. The CDR3 covers 16 residues. The DNA for the CDR3 is TGCGCCAGCAGCTTGAGGGTTGGGGGTTCGGTAAGAACCCAGTACTTC. Residues: CASSLRVGGSVRTQYF.

The CDR3 is CASSPLKGGEQYV. The CDR3 DNA reads TGTGCCAGCTCACCCCTAAAAGGAGGCGAGCAGTACGTC. The V call is TRBV18, the J call TRBJ2-7, with TRBD2 as a possible D gene (5 bases). Per germline, CDR1 KGHSH and CDR2 LQKENI. CDR3 length: 13 residues. Trimming removed 3 bases from V and 6 bases from J, with 12 bases in between.

The chain employs TRBV7-6 and TRBJ2-1; 11 bases map to TRBD2. Germline V gene data show CDR1 as SGHVS and CDR2 as FNYEAQ. V shed 5 bases, J shed 0 bases, and the junction held 12 bases outside the gene matches. The CDR3 is made up of 19 amino acids. CDR3 DNA sequence: TGTGCCAGCAGCGCCTATCCCGGGACTAGCGGACTCTCCTACAATGAGCAGTTCTTC. Its protein product is CASSAYPGTSGLSYNEQFF.

The chain employs TRBV7-5 and TRBJ2-7. TRBV7-5 is a pseudogene locus. This CDR3 spans 17 amino acids. The CDR3, as DNA: TGTGTCAGAAGCTTAAGGCCCGGGACCCAATCCTCCTACGAGCAGTACGTC. It is translated as CVRSLRPGTQSSYEQYV.

This chain uses TRBV5-1 with TRBJ2-1, with D possibly TRBD1 on 6 matching bases. The V gene's germline CDR1 is SGHRS and CDR2 YFSETQ. Between the trimmed V and J ends, which lost 2 bases and 3 bases, there was a span of 15 bases. This CDR3 region has 16 residues. The chain's CDR3 is CASSFNRVGGYNEQFF. The CDR3, as DNA: TGCGCCAGCAGCTTTAACAGGGTAGGGGGCTACAATGAGCAGTTCTTC.

The chain couples TRBV6-6 to TRBJ2-6; the D is unclear. The CDR3 length is 14 residues. Germline assignment: CDR1 MNHNY and CDR2 SVGAGI (reference sequence). The V gene lost 8 bases and the J gene lost 0 bases, with 8 bases spanning the gap. CDR3 coding DNA: TGTGCCAGCCGGCAAACCTCTGGGGCCAACGTCCTGACTTTC. This sequence encodes CASRQTSGANVLTF.

The chain joins TRBV7-5 to TRBJ2-7; the D segment call TRBD1 is taken from the table without a DNA check. TRBV7-5 is termed a pseudogene. This CDR3 is built from 13 residues. The CDR3 sequence is CASSLGGLWGQYV. The CDR3 bases are TGTGCCAGCAGCTTAGGCGGCCTCTGGGGGCAGTACGTC.

V usage is TRBV27 and J usage is TRBJ1-6, with D unclear. Germline CDR1 MNHEY, CDR2 SMNVEV (reference sequence). CDR3 size: 14 residues. The germline V and J ends were trimmed by 3 bases and 8 bases, with 11 bases remaining between them. The CDR3 nucleotides are TGTGCCAGCAGTTTCCAGAATACAGATTCACCCCTCCACTTT. It yields the protein CASSFQNTDSPLHF.

The chain couples TRBV7-8 to TRBJ2-1; TRBD2 agrees at 16 bases. This CDR3 contains 18 residues. V lost 3 bases and J lost 2; bases outside the gene matches: 4. Germline lookup yields CDR1 SGHVS and CDR2 FQNEAQ. CDR3 DNA sequence: TGTGCCAGCAGCTTGGGGACTAGCGGGGGGGAGCCCTACAATGAGCAGTTCTTC. Translating gives CASSLGTSGGEPYNEQFF.

This clone has only a few counts. The chain is built from TRBV5-6 and TRBJ2-1; 8 nucleotides match TRBD2. Germline assignment: CDR1 SGHDT and CDR2 YYEEEE. The CDR3 has 16 amino acids. The V segment lost 4 bases and the J segment 1 base; nucleotides outside the gene matches: 7. For the CDR3, the DNA is TGTGCCAGCAGCCTCGACCCGGGGGGGTCCTACAATGAGCAGTTCTTC. Translated: CASSLDPGGSYNEQFF.

This clone has a single count. V and J are TRBV5-3 and TRBJ1-1; possible D gene TRBD1, 5 bases. TRBV5-3 is labeled an ORF, and its function is uncertain. The CDR3 consists of 14 residues. Trimming stripped 8 bases from V and 1 base from J, with 15 bases between. CDR3 in DNA: TGTGCCAGCAGCCCGGGGAGGGGGAACACTGAAGCTTTCTTT. Protein product: CASSPGRGNTEAFF.

V and J are TRBV7-4 and TRBJ1-2; D is unclear. Trimming pared 6 bases from V and 0 bases from J, leaving 11 bases between. The CDR3 covers 14 residues. The V gene's germline CDR1 is SGHVT and CDR2 SQSDAQ. The CDR3, as DNA: TGTGCCAGCAGACCCCAGTTAGCTAACTATGGCTACACCTTC. Protein product: CASRPQLANYGYTF.